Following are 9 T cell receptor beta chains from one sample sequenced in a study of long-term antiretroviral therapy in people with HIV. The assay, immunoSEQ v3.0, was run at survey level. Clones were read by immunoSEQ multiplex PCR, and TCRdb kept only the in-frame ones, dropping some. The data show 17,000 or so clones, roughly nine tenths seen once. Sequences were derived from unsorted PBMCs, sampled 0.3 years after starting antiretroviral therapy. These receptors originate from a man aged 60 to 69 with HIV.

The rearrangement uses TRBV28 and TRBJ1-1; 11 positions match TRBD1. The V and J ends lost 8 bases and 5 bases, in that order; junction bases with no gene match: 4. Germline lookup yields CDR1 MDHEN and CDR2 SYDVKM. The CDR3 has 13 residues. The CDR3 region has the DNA TGTGCCAGCGACCGGGACAGGGGGACTGAAGCTTTCTTT. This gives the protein CASDRDRGTEAFF.

The CDR3 nucleotides are TGTGCCAGCAGCCAAGGCAAAAATCTAGCGTTACAAGAGACCCAGTACTTC. It specifies CASSQGKNLALQETQYF. J is TRBJ2-5 and V is TRBV4-2, with TRBD2 as a possible D gene (6 bases). V gave up 1 base and J gave up 2 bases, with 17 bases separating them. Germline lookup yields CDR1 LGHNA and CDR2 YNFKEQ. The CDR3 sequence is 17 residues long.

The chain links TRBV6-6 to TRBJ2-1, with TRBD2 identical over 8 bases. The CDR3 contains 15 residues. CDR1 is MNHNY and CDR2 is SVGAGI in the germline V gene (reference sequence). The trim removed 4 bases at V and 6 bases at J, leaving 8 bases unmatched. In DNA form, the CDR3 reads TGTGCCAGCAGTTTTCCCGGGACTAGAGGCAATGAGCAGTTCTTC. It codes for CASSFPGTRGNEQFF.

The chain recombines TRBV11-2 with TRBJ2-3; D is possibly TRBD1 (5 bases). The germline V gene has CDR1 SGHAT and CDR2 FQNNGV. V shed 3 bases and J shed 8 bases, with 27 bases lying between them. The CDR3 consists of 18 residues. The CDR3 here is CASSFFSRQRTVRSTQYF. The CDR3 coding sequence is TGTGCCAGCAGCTTCTTTTCCCGACAGAGGACGGTCCGAAGTACGCAGTATTTT.

CDR3 sequence: CASSYSRGYAAFF. The CDR3 nucleotides are TGTGCCAGCAGTTACTCGAGGGGATACGCGGCTTTCTTT. The chain couples TRBV6-5 to TRBJ1-1, with D possibly TRBD1 on 5 matching bases. The CDR3 runs 13 residues. Germline values: CDR1 MNHEY, CDR2 SVGAGI. V lost 0 bases, J lost 11 bases, and 13 bases lay in between.

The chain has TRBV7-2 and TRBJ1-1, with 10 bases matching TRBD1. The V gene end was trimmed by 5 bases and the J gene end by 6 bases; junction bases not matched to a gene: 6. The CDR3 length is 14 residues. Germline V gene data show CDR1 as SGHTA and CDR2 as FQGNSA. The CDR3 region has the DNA TGTGCCAGCAGCCCTAGACAGGGGGCGGCTGAAGCTTTCTTT. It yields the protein CASSPRQGAAEAFF.

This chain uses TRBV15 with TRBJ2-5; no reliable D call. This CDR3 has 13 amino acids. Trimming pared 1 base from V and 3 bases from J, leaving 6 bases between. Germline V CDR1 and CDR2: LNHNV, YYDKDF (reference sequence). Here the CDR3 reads CATSRAGEETQYF. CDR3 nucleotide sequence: TGTGCCACCAGCAGAGCAGGAGAAGAGACCCAGTACTTC.

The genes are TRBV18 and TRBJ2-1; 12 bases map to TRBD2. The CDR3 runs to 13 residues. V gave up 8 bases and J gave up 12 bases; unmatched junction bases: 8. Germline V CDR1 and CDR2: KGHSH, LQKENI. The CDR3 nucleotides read TGTGCCAGCGCTGGACTAGCGGGATCCTTGCAGTTCTTC. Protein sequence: CASAGLAGSLQFF.

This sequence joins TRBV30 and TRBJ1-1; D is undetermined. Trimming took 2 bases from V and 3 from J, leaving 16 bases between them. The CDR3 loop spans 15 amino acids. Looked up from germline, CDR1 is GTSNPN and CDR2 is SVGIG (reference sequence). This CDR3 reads CAWSSVRNGYTEAFF. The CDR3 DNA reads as TGTGCCTGGAGTTCCGTCAGAAACGGTTACACTGAAGCTTTCTTT.